A single sample gave rise to the 30 T cell receptor beta chains below, sequenced in a study of T cells in Graves' hyperthyroidism and ophthalmopathy. Template material for amplifying TCR beta CDR3 regions consisted of RNA transcripts. The TCR CDR3 was amplified in a first-round RT-PCR using the HTBI primer set. One entry per CDR3 protein results from TCRdb running MiXCR on the multiplex PCR reads. The sample lists hundreds of thousands of distinct CDR3 sequences, roughly 32% occurring once. Sequenced input: blood. Every receptor here comes from a woman aged 35 to 49 with Graves' hyperthyroidism.

Ten or more counts support this clonotype. For the CDR3, the DNA is TGCGCCAGCAGTGAACGGCAGGGGGCTAACGAGCAGTACTTC. It codes for CASSERQGANEQYF. The gene calls are TRBV10-2 and TRBJ2-7; TRBD1 matches at 8 bases. This CDR3 spans 14 amino acids. Per germline, CDR1 WSHSY and CDR2 SAAADI. Germline trimming cut 3 bases from V and 5 bases from J; bases unmatched to any gene: 6.

In this sample, this clonotype turned up many times. The V and J genes are TRBV7-9 and TRBJ1-6; D call uncertain. Germline-derived CDR1 and CDR2 are SEHNR and FQNEAQ (reference sequence). V dropped 6 bases and J dropped 9 bases, with 6 bases sitting between them. This CDR3 is built from 11 residues. CDR3 DNA: TGTGCCAGCAGTACTTCTTCACCCCTCCACTTT. Translation: CASSTSSPLHF.

This clonotype was seen more than once but under ten times. The chain is built from TRBV7-2 and TRBJ2-7; 7 nucleotides line up with TRBD1. Trimming took 5 bases from V and 3 from J; bases not matched to a gene: 10. This CDR3 is 15 amino acids long. Per the germline V gene, CDR1 is SGHTA and CDR2 is FQGNSA. The CDR3 loop is CASSPRQGPIYEQYF. DNA of the CDR3: TGTGCCAGCAGCCCTAGACAGGGCCCTATCTACGAGCAGTACTTC.

This clonotype occurred many times. V and J are TRBV7-6 and TRBJ1-2; D is ambiguous. This CDR3 spans 13 amino acids. The V gene's germline CDR1 is SGHVS and CDR2 FNYEAQ. V shed 2 bases and J shed 5 bases, with 9 bases lying between them. The CDR3 here is CASSLTTWYGYTF. As DNA, the CDR3 is TGTGCCAGCAGCTTAACGACCTGGTATGGCTACACCTTC.

This clonotype has ten or more counts. The chain uses TRBV7-9 and TRBJ1-4, with D unclear. The CDR3 extends over 12 amino acids. Trimming left V 5 bases short and J 0 bases short, with 1 base between. Germline CDR1 and CDR2: SEHNR and FQNEAQ (reference sequence). As DNA, the CDR3 is TGTGCCAGCAGCCCAACTAATGAAAAACTGTTTTTT. It codes for CASSPTNEKLFF.

The rearrangement links TRBV6-5 to TRBJ2-7, with TRBD1 as a possible D gene (5 bases). CDR3 size: 15 residues. The V gene's germline CDR1 is MNHEY and CDR2 SVGAGI. V was pared by 4 bases and J by 3 bases, with 16 bases between. CDR3 residues: CASSSHRGSGYEQYF. The CDR3 coding sequence is TGTGCCAGCAGTTCGCATAGGGGTTCGGGCTACGAGCAGTACTTC.

Many counts were recorded for this clonotype. The chain combines TRBV9 with TRBJ1-3, with D unclear. Between the trimmed V and J ends, which lost 2 bases and 1 base, there was a span of 7 bases. The CDR3 covers 14 residues. Germline CDR1 and CDR2: SGDLS and YYNGEE. CDR3: CASSVSRSGNTIYF. In DNA, the CDR3 is TGTGCCAGCAGCGTCTCCAGATCTGGAAACACCATATATTTT.

This clonotype was picked up many times. This rearrangement joins TRBV12-3 or TRBV12-4 to TRBJ1-3; D not certain. The CDR3 length is 14 residues. V was clipped by 6 bases and J by 2 bases, with 11 bases between them. The CDR3 reads CASSLSGTGNTIYF. DNA of the CDR3: TGTGCCAGCAGCTTATCCGGGACTGGAAACACCATATATTTT.

V is TRBV12-3 or TRBV12-4 and J is TRBJ1-1; no definite D call. V was clipped by 7 bases and J by 4 bases, with 10 bases between them. The CDR3 runs to 12 residues. The CDR3 here is CASIEGLTEAFF. The CDR3 DNA sequence: TGTGCCAGCATTGAGGGTCTCACTGAAGCTTTCTTT.

This clonotype was counted many times. The CDR3 coding sequence is TGCGCCAGCAGCCCCGGGGTAGCGGGAGGTTGGGAGACCCAGTACTTC. As protein: CASSPGVAGGWETQYF. This chain links TRBV10-2 with TRBJ2-5, with TRBD2 matching 10 bases. The germline V gene encodes CDR1 WSHSY and CDR2 SAAADI. This CDR3 region has 16 residues. Trimming removed 6 bases from V and 5 bases from J; junction bases left unmatched: 12.

The chain recombines TRBV28 with TRBJ1-3; 10 bases align to TRBD1. The CDR3 is 15 amino acids. The V gene's germline CDR1 is MDHEN and CDR2 SYDVKM. J gave up 2 bases and V 4 bases, and 2 bases lay outside the gene matches. In DNA, the CDR3 is TGTGCCAGCAGTTCGGGACAGGGGCCTGGAAACACCATATATTTT. Its translation is CASSSGQGPGNTIYF.

This rearrangement joins TRBV7-6 to TRBJ2-5; 11 bases line up with TRBD2. The J call may not be correct, given that the DNA end is closer to TRBJ2-1. Per germline, CDR1 SGHVS and CDR2 FNYEAQ. This CDR3 spans 15 amino acids. The CDR3 loop is CASSLISGRAGEQFF. The CDR3 coding sequence is TGTGCCAGCAGCTTAATTAGCGGGAGGGCCGGTGAGCAGTTCTTC.

The table lists this clonotype with many counts. V is TRBV19 and J is TRBJ1-1; no clear D gene. This CDR3 spans 12 amino acids. Trimming shortened V by 8 bases and J by 0 bases, and 7 bases separated the two germline ends. Germline V gives CDR1 LNHDA, CDR2 SQIVND (reference sequence). This chain's CDR3 is CASEGLNTEAFF. The CDR3 DNA follows: TGTGCCAGTGAAGGGCTGAACACTGAAGCTTTCTTT. Drawing the rest from reference TRBV19 and TRBJ1-1, the complete variable domain is DGGITQSPKYLFRKEGQNVTLSCEQNLNHDAMYWYRQDPGQGLRLIYYSQIVNDFQKGDIAEGYSVSREKKESFPLTVTSAQKNPTAFYLCASEGLNTEAFFGQGTRLTVV.

The chain recombines TRBV20-1 with TRBJ2-7, with D uncertain. The CDR3 covers 14 residues. Germline CDR1 reads DFQATT; CDR2 reads SNEGSKA (reference sequence). Trimming took off 1 base at V and 2 bases at J, with 12 bases between the two ends. The CDR3 DNA reads as TGCAGTGCTAGAGGGCCCCTCGATCCCTACGAGCAGTACTTC. Translation gives CSARGPLDPYEQYF.

V and J are TRBV7-2 and TRBJ2-3; D is undetermined. V lost 10 bases and J lost 3, with 14 bases in between. Germline loops: CDR1 SGHTA, CDR2 FQGNSA. The CDR3 spans 13 residues. CDR3 DNA sequence: TGTGCCACCTCCCCGGCTAGGACAGATACGCAGTATTTT. Its protein is CATSPARTDTQYF.

This rearrangement joins TRBV19 to TRBJ1-2; 7 bases align to TRBD1. Per germline, CDR1 LNHDA and CDR2 SQIVND (reference sequence). Trimming removed 6 bases from V and 8 bases from J; junction bases left unmatched: 6. The CDR3 covers 12 residues. The DNA of the CDR3 is TGTGCCAGTAGGACGACAGGGCGGGGCTACACCTTC. Its translation: CASRTTGRGYTF.

The chain uses TRBV11-1 and TRBJ2-3; 9 nucleotides agree with TRBD1. CDR1 and CDR2 (germline): SGHAT, FQDESV (reference sequence). J was trimmed by 3 bases and V by 1 base; bases with no gene match: 5. The CDR3 loop spans 16 amino acids. The CDR3 DNA reads as TGTGCCAGCAGCTTAGGGACAGGGGCACTTACAGATACGCAGTATTTT. It specifies CASSLGTGALTDTQYF. Full variable domain (outside the CDR3, taken from reference TRBV11-1 and TRBJ2-3): EAEVAQSPRYKITEKSQAVAFWCDPISGHATLYWYRQILGQGPELLVQFQDESVVDDSQLPKDRFSAERLKGVDSTLKIQPAELGDSAMYLCASSLGTGALTDTQYFGPGTRLTVL.

The CDR3 DNA sequence: TGTGCCAGCAGCTCTTTGGGGGCCTACGAGCAGTACTTC. Translated: CASSSLGAYEQYF. V is TRBV5-6 and J is TRBJ2-7; D tentatively reads TRBD1 or TRBD2 (5 bases each). This CDR3 region has 13 residues. Germline CDR1 and CDR2: SGHDT and YYEEEE. V dropped 3 bases and J dropped 2 bases, with 9 bases sitting between them.

The chain joins TRBV4-1 to TRBJ1-2; D is unresolved. V lost 8 bases and J 4 bases, leaving 14 bases between the germline ends. This CDR3 is built from 13 residues. Germline V gene lookup returns CDR1 MGHRA and CDR2 YSYEKL. Written as DNA, the CDR3 is TGCGCCAGCTTAGGTGGCAGCAGCTATGGCTACACCTTC. Translated, it gives CASLGGSSYGYTF.

On this clonotype itself: This may stem from a read error, because a much larger clone lies one nucleotide away. The rearrangement links TRBV6-5 to TRBJ1-5; D unresolved. Germline V gene sequence: CDR1 MNHEY, CDR2 SVGAGI. The CDR3 is 13 residues long. CDR3 nucleotides: TGTGCCAGCAGTTACGGCCGGGGTCAGTCCCAGCATTTT. This sequence encodes CASSYGRGQSQHF.

This clonotype was observed many times. The chain uses TRBV7-9 and TRBJ1-2; D is undetermined. Looked up from germline, CDR1 is SEHNR and CDR2 is FQNEAQ (reference sequence). The CDR3 totals 15 residues. V lost 2 bases and J lost 3, with 13 bases in between. The CDR3 DNA reads TGTGCCAGCAGCTTAAAAGGAGGCAGGTACTATGGCTACACCTTC. Residues: CASSLKGGRYYGYTF.

The genes are TRBV6-5 and TRBJ1-1, with TRBD1 matching over 11 bases. CDR1 and CDR2 from the germline V gene are MNHEY and SVGAGI. The CDR3 is 16 residues long. Trimming removed 5 bases from V and 5 bases from J; junction bases left unmatched: 10. The CDR3 DNA follows: TGTGCCAGCAGTATCGGACAGGGGGCGCGTCGTACTGAAGCTTTCTTT. This encodes CASSIGQGARRTEAFF.

The J gene is TRBJ1-5, the V gene TRBV6-2 or TRBV6-3; D uncertain. Germline loops: CDR1 MNHEY, CDR2 SVGEGT. The CDR3 runs to 15 residues. V was pared by 0 bases and J by 7 bases, with 13 bases between. The CDR3 is CASSYSGAPWQPQHF. CDR3 nucleotide sequence: TGTGCCAGCAGTTACTCCGGAGCGCCTTGGCAGCCCCAGCATTTT.

A few counts support this clonotype. The chain joins TRBV24-1 to TRBJ1-2; 11 bases match TRBD1. Germline trimming cut 3 bases from V and 4 bases from J; bases unmatched to any gene: 3. The length of the CDR3 is 15 residues. Germline V gene sequence: CDR1 KGHDR, CDR2 SFDVKD. The chain's CDR3 is CATSDAGTGGYGYTF. DNA of the CDR3: TGTGCCACCAGTGATGCCGGGACAGGGGGCTATGGCTACACCTTC.

This clonotype was seen ten or more times. This chain links TRBV2 with TRBJ2-7; D not certain. Germline V lookup: CDR1 SNHLY, CDR2 FYNNEI. Trimming removed 3 bases at V and 3 bases at J, with 9 bases between. The CDR3 has 13 residues. CDR3 bases: TGTGCCAGCAGTGACGCAGGAAACTACGAGCAGTACTTC. Encoded protein: CASSDAGNYEQYF.

This clonotype was seen only a few times. A read error may account for a junction end that differs from germline. The chain recombines TRBV6-5 with TRBJ2-6, with D unclear. This CDR3 has 13 residues. The germline V gene encodes CDR1 MNHEY and CDR2 SVGAGI. This chain's CDR3 is CASTDVATNVLAF. The CDR3 coding sequence is TGTGCCAGCACCGACGTGGCGACCAACGTCCTGGCTTTC.

A word on this clonotype: Its ends do not fully match the called genes, so a read error is possible. This rearrangement joins TRBV11-2 to TRBJ2-2; weak D call: TRBD2 (5 bases). This CDR3 spans 16 amino acids. Germline lookup yields CDR1 SGHAT and CDR2 FQNNGV. The CDR3 region has the DNA TGCGCCAGCAGCCAAGAACCGGGATCGGCCACCGGGGAGCTGTTTTTT. Translation: CASSQEPGSATGELFF.

The J gene is TRBJ1-1, the V gene TRBV10-2; possibly TRBD1 for D (5 bases). This CDR3 is built from 15 residues. Looked up from germline, CDR1 is WSHSY and CDR2 is SAAADI. V shed 6 bases and J shed 6 bases, with 20 bases lying between them. As DNA, the CDR3 is TGCGCCAGCAGCCCCGTCCCAGGGAATTTCGCTGAAGCTTTCTTT. Protein product: CASSPVPGNFAEAFF.

At least ten counts were recorded for this clonotype. This chain uses TRBV29-1 with TRBJ1-1, with D unresolved. Trimming took off 4 bases at V and 1 base at J, with 7 bases between the two ends. The CDR3 is 12 residues long. Germline V gives CDR1 SQVTM, CDR2 ANQGSEA. CDR3 residues: CSVGRENTEAFF. CDR3 DNA sequence: TGCAGCGTTGGTCGGGAGAACACTGAAGCTTTCTTT. Full variable domain (remainder filled in from reference TRBV29-1 and TRBJ1-1): SAVISQKPSRDICQRGTSLTIQCQVDSQVTMMFWYRQQPGQSLTLIATANQGSEATYESGFVIDKFPISRPNLTFSTLTVSNMSPEDSSIYLCSVGRENTEAFFGQGTRLTVV.

This clonotype was detected a few times. The rearrangement joins TRBV6-5 to TRBJ1-2, with 7 nucleotides matching TRBD1. This CDR3 region has 15 residues. The V and J ends lost 5 bases and 5 bases, in that order; junction bases with no gene match: 11. Germline V gene data show CDR1 as MNHEY and CDR2 as SVGAGI. The CDR3 loop reads CASSEEQGFLYGYTF. DNA for the CDR3: TGTGCCAGCAGTGAAGAACAGGGGTTTTTGTATGGCTACACCTTC.